This record looks at one T cell receptor beta chain sequence and its context. The antigen this receptor binds is unknown. Base-call qualities are not available, and no considerably larger clone is one nucleotide away. The data were obtained in a study of T cell changes during pregnancy in multiple sclerosis (dated by TCRdb to about 2019). With regard to the full study: The study looked at changes in the T cell repertoire across pregnancy in women with multiple sclerosis.

Libraries were made using the immunoSEQ multiplex PCR assay. TCRdb holds this immuneACCESS table with in-frame rearrangements only. Some clones are missing; in checked studies, unresolved V genes explain under half, and the rest has no known cause. The sample table holds fewer than 150,000 clones, of which 90% to 96% were seen once. In total, the top ten clones hold 0.44% of the sample. The CDR3, cysteine through phenylalanine, is 15 amino acids long. Solely the CDR3 DNA is kept, with 45 bases framed from the first base. The specimen comprised peripheral blood, sampled after pregnancy. The receptor was derived from a female donor with multiple sclerosis, enrolled in a pregnancy study. The rearrangement combines TRBV12-1 with TRBJ2-7; the table's TRBD2 call for D was not verified on the DNA. TRBV12-1 is a listed pseudogene. The DNA reads as follows: TGTGCCAGCAGCTTCCCCGGGACTAGGGTCTACGAGCAGTACTTC. This sequence encodes CASSFPGTRVYEQYF.